These T cell receptor beta chains were read from a single sample in a study of T cells after yellow fever vaccination. TCRdb itself ran the 5' RACE reads through MiXCR, one entry per CDR3 protein. This table has more than 450,000 distinct CDR3 sequences, about a fifth appearing once. The material sequenced was PBMCs, taken 21 days after the first yellow fever vaccination. These receptor sequences come from a man aged 18 to 30 who received the YFV17D yellow fever vaccine. CDR3s include the opening cysteine and the closing phenylalanine or tryptophan. The D gene is left open where the match is weak. Where a row states a size, it is once, few, many or the class of an expanded clone; other rows omit it.

D gene,clone size,J gene,V gene,CDR3 DNA,CDR3 protein
.,.,TRBJ1-1,TRBV27,TGTGCCAGCAGTTTCAGGACAGCTTTGAGGTTGGGCACTGAAGCTTTCTTT,CASSFRTALRLGTEAFF
TRBD1,.,TRBJ2-3,TRBV5-4,TGTGCCAGCAGTCCCGGGACAGGGGTCCCAGATACGCAGTATTTT,CASSPGTGVPDTQYF
.,few,TRBJ1-1,TRBV5-4,TGTGCCAGCAGCTTCGAAAACACTGAAGCTTTCTTT,CASSFENTEAFF
.,.,TRBJ2-5,TRBV29-1,TGCAGCGTCTTCGATAACCAAGAGACCCAGTACTTC,CSVFDNQETQYF
.,.,TRBJ1-6,TRBV12-3/TRBV12-4,TGTGCCAGCCTCCTAGGCAATTCACCCCTCCACTTT,CASLLGNSPLHF
.,.,TRBJ1-3,TRBV7-9,TGTGCCAGCAGCTTCTCGGCAGTTCTTCAAAACACCATATATTTT,CASSFSAVLQNTIYF
TRBD2,.,TRBJ2-1,TRBV9,TGTGCCAGCAGCGGGCGAGCGGGGGGGCCCCATGAGCAGTTCTTC,CASSGRAGGPHEQFF
.,.,TRBJ1-2,TRBV20-1,TGCAGTGCTAGTCAGGGTGAAGACTATGGCTACACCTTC,CSASQGEDYGYTF
TRBD2,few,TRBJ2-3,TRBV24-1,TGTGCCACCAGTGGCGCGACCGGGACTAGCGGGGGGGGTAAAGATACGCAGTATTTT,CATSGATGTSGGGKDTQYF
TRBD1,few,TRBJ1-5,TRBV5-1,TGCGCCAGCAGCCCGACAGGGTCAATCAATCAGCCCCAGCATTTT,CASSPTGSINQPQHF
.,few,TRBJ2-3,TRBV7-2,TGTGCCAGCAGCTCTCTACCAGATACGCAGTATTTT,CASSSLPDTQYF
TRBD1,.,TRBJ2-2,TRBV9,TGTGCCAGCAGATCCGGGACAGGGGGCCCCGGGGAGCTGTTTTTT,CASRSGTGGPGELFF
.,.,TRBJ2-1,TRBV12-3/TRBV12-4,TGTGCCAGCAGTTTAATCCAAGGCCATGAGCAGTTCTTC,CASSLIQGHEQFF
TRBD2,medium-sized,TRBJ2-1,TRBV14,TGTGCCAGCAGCACGACTAGCGGGGGTAGTGGGAACAATGAGCAGTTCTTC,CASSTTSGGSGNNEQFF
.,.,TRBJ2-1,TRBV7-9,TGTGCCAGCAGCTTAAGTTCTCCTTCGAACAATGAGCAGTTCTTC,CASSLSSPSNNEQFF
.,many,TRBJ1-2,TRBV5-1,TGCGCCAGCAGCCGGGGAGACCGCGACAGAGCCGGTGGCTACACCTTC,CASSRGDRDRAGGYTF
.,.,TRBJ2-1,TRBV6-1,TGTGCCAGCAGCCCGACCCCGACTAGATTTTTGGGTAGCGATGAGCAGTTCTTC,CASSPTPTRFLGSDEQFF
TRBD2,.,TRBJ2-2,TRBV6-2/TRBV6-3,TGTGCCAGCAGTTACCCTGGACTAGCGGGGGAAACCGGGGAGCTGTTTTTT,CASSYPGLAGETGELFF
TRBD2,few,TRBJ2-1,TRBV12-3/TRBV12-4,TGTGCCAGCAGTTTTGCGGCGGGGGGGCCCGTTAATGAGCAGTTCTTC,CASSFAAGGPVNEQFF
.,few,TRBJ1-5,TRBV4-1,TGCGCCAGCAGCCAAGTAGGGACGGCTCAGCCCCAGCATTTT,CASSQVGTAQPQHF
TRBD2,.,TRBJ2-5,TRBV3-1,TGTGCCAGCGGGGGGGATTCAGAGACCCAGTACTTC,CASGGDSETQYF
TRBD1,.,TRBJ1-6,TRBV5-1,TGCGCCAGCAGCTCACGCCCTAGGACAGGGGGCGATGGGTTACGGTCACCCCTCCACTTT,CASSSRPRTGGDGLRSPLHF
.,few,TRBJ1-4,TRBV5-5,TGTGCCAGCAGCCCCACGTCAGGGTGGACTGGGAAACTGTTTTTT,CASSPTSGWTGKLFF
TRBD2,.,TRBJ2-7,TRBV4-3,TGCGCCAGCAGCCAGGCTAGCGGGGCTTACGCCTACGAGCAGTACTTC,CASSQASGAYAYEQYF
.,few,TRBJ2-7,TRBV18,TGTGCCAGCTCACCACCAGGGGGCTACGAGCAGTACTTC,CASSPPGGYEQYF
TRBD2,.,TRBJ2-5,TRBV20-1,TGCAGTGCCCGGACTAGCGGGGGGGCCGGAGAGACCCAGTACTTC,CSARTSGGAGETQYF
.,few,TRBJ2-5,TRBV5-1,TGCGCCAGCAGCCTCCTTGGTGGGGATGCAAGAGAGACCCAGTACTTC,CASSLLGGDARETQYF
.,few,TRBJ2-5,TRBV5-4,TGTGCCAGCAGCTCCCCGGTCCAGCCTCAAGAGACCCAGTACTTC,CASSSPVQPQETQYF
.,.,TRBJ1-5,TRBV12-3/TRBV12-4,TGTGCCAGCAGTTTGGTATGGGGGGTCCAGGAGCCCCAGCATTTT,CASSLVWGVQEPQHF
TRBD1,many,TRBJ2-1,TRBV5-1,TGCGCCAGCAGCTCGGGACAGGGTCGGCGGGGGTTGTATGAGCAGTTCTTC,CASSSGQGRRGLYEQFF
.,.,TRBJ2-2,TRBV6-2/TRBV6-3,TGTGCCAGCAGCCGGGTGAACACCGGGGAGCTGTTTTTT,CASSRVNTGELFF
.,many,TRBJ1-1,TRBV18,TGTGCCAGCTCCCCGTTAGGGAACACTGAAGCTTTCTTT,CASSPLGNTEAFF
.,few,TRBJ2-3,TRBV18,TGTGCCAGCTCACCAGACCTCACAGATACGCAGTATTTT,CASSPDLTDTQYF
.,.,TRBJ1-4,TRBV18,TGTGCCAGCTCTCTCATGACAGTCGGCACTGAAAAACTGTTTTTT,CASSLMTVGTEKLFF
.,few,TRBJ1-1,TRBV20-1,TGCAGTGCGATGGGGGGACAGAACACTGAAGCTTTCTTT,CSAMGGQNTEAFF
.,few,TRBJ1-2,TRBV6-2/TRBV6-3,TGTGCCAGTACAGATTTTTATGGCTACACCTTC,CASTDFYGYTF
.,many,TRBJ2-6,TRBV4-3,TGCGCCAGCAGCCAAGCTTCCGGGGTCTCTGGGGCCAACGTCCTGACTTTC,CASSQASGVSGANVLTF
TRBD2,.,TRBJ2-2,TRBV20-1,TGCAGTGCTCCTCTTACGGGGGGATCCGGGGAGCTGTTTTTT,CSAPLTGGSGELFF
.,.,TRBJ2-5,TRBV18,TGTGCCAGCTCAAGTAACACCCAAGAGACCCAGTACTTC,CASSSNTQETQYF
.,few,TRBJ1-6,TRBV5-1,TGCGCCAGCAGCTTGGCCGTCGGTAGTCCTAATTCACCCCTCCACTTT,CASSLAVGSPNSPLHF
.,many,TRBJ2-3,TRBV6-5,TGTGCCAGCAGTTACTCGGCTAGCACAGATACGCAGTATTTT,CASSYSASTDTQYF
.,few,TRBJ2-7,TRBV6-2/TRBV6-3,TGTGCCAGCAACCTCCGGGACGGCCCCACCTACGAGCAGTACTTC,CASNLRDGPTYEQYF
.,many,TRBJ1-1,TRBV7-3,TGTGCCAGCAGCTTGCCAGGGACTGAAGCTTTCTTT,CASSLPGTEAFF
.,.,TRBJ1-2,TRBV12-3/TRBV12-4,TGTGCCAGCAGTTTAGGAGGGGCCTCGGTCGGCTACACCTTC,CASSLGGASVGYTF